These T cell receptor beta chains were read from a single sample in a study of cytomegalovirus exposure and HLA in healthy donors. Using immunoSEQ multiplex PCR, the repertoire was profiled, and TCRdb retains in-frame clones only, with some absent. The sample consists of around 94,000 clones, roughly 73% of them appearing once. The specimen was PBMCs. The receptor source for this set is a male donor in good health and CMV-seropositive. Each CDR3 is given with its conserved first and last residue. Each record gives: D gene, J gene, clone size, V gene, CDR3 DNA, CDR3 protein. The D gene is left open where the match is weak. Clone size appears in some rows only: once, few, many, or a class for an expanded clone.

.	TRBJ1-4	few	TRBV30	TGTGCCTGGACCCTCCCCCAGGGCGGGGGGGAAAAACTGTTTTTT	CAWTLPQGGGEKLFF
.	TRBJ2-2	once	TRBV28	TGTGCCAGCAGTTTACCCCCCGTCTCCGGGGGAACCGGGGAGCTGTTTTTT	CASSLPPVSGGTGELFF
TRBD1	TRBJ1-3	few	TRBV7-9	TGTGCCAGCAGCACCCTGGGACAGGGCTCTGGAAACACCATATATTTT	CASSTLGQGSGNTIYF
TRBD2	TRBJ2-5	.	TRBV5-1	TGCGCCAGCAGCTTGCCTAGCGGGAGCTCCCAAGAGACCCAGTACTTC	CASSLPSGSSQETQYF
TRBD2	TRBJ2-1	.	TRBV27	TGTGCCAGCAGTAGCCTTTTCGGGGGGGATCGCCCTTTTCTCAATGAGCAGTTCTTC	CASSSLFGGDRPFLNEQFF
TRBD1	TRBJ1-5	.	TRBV28	TGTGCCAGCAGTCCAAGGACAGGTCTCAATCAGCCCCAGCATTTT	CASSPRTGLNQPQHF
TRBD1	TRBJ2-2	.	TRBV19	TGTGCCAGTAACAGGGGTACACTGGGGACCGGGGAGCTGTTTTTT	CASNRGTLGTGELFF
TRBD2	TRBJ2-1	few	TRBV6-5	TGTGCCAGTAGTTGGGTGCGGGGGTCCTACAATGAGCAGTTCTTC	CASSWVRGSYNEQFF
.	TRBJ2-1	once	TRBV6-5	TGTGCCAGCAGTTCTGACTTCTCCTACAATGAGCAGTTCTTC	CASSSDFSYNEQFF
.	TRBJ1-1	.	TRBV28	TGTGCCAGCAGTTTATTTGCGATGAACACTGAAGCTTTCTTT	CASSLFAMNTEAFF
TRBD1	TRBJ2-2	.	TRBV4-2	TGTGCCAGCAGCCAAGATGGGCAGGGGGCAAACACCGGGGAGCTGTTTTTT	CASSQDGQGANTGELFF
.	TRBJ2-3	.	TRBV27	TGTGCCAGCAGTTTACTTCTCTCTAGCACAGATACGCAGTATTTT	CASSLLLSSTDTQYF
.	TRBJ2-1	.	TRBV5-1	TGCGCCAGCAGCTTGGGAGGGCTGGATAATGAGCAGTTCTTC	CASSLGGLDNEQFF
.	TRBJ2-7	.	TRBV7-2	TGTGCCAGCAGCTTAGCGGGGACATCCTACGAGCAGTACTTC	CASSLAGTSYEQYF
.	TRBJ1-5	.	TRBV19	TGTGCCAGTAGTGAACAGGTCAATCAGCCCCAGCATTTT	CASSEQVNQPQHF
.	TRBJ2-3	.	TRBV6-4	TGTGCCAGCAGTCCCCGTGGTAGGGGCGGCACAGATACGCAGTATTTT	CASSPRGRGGTDTQYF
TRBD2	TRBJ2-5	.	TRBV7-9	TGTGCCAGCAGCTCCGCCATAGCGGGAGGGCCTTTTAAGACCCAGTACTTC	CASSSAIAGGPFKTQYF
TRBD2	TRBJ2-7	.	TRBV10-2	TGCGCCAGCAGGACTAGCGGGAGTATCGGTGGCGAGCAGTACTTC	CASRTSGSIGGEQYF
TRBD2	TRBJ2-1	.	TRBV29-1	TGCAGCCAGAGCGGGGGCATGTACAATGAGCAGTTCTTC	CSQSGGMYNEQFF
.	TRBJ1-2	few	TRBV7-2	TGTGCCAGCAGCGTGGGCCTTAACTATGGCTACACCTTC	CASSVGLNYGYTF
.	TRBJ2-1	few	TRBV5-4	TGTGCCAGCAGCTTCTGGGGGAGGAACAATGAGCAGTTCTTC	CASSFWGRNNEQFF
TRBD1	TRBJ1-2	few	TRBV5-1	TGCGCCAGCAGCCTTTCGACAGGGCTCGCTGGCTACACCTTC	CASSLSTGLAGYTF
TRBD2	TRBJ2-1	.	TRBV5-1	TGCGCCAGCAGCTCCGGACTAGCGGGTAATGAGCAGTTCTTC	CASSSGLAGNEQFF
.	TRBJ2-7	.	TRBV10-3	TGTGCCATCAGTGAGAATAGTGCGGTCTACGAGCAGTACTTC	CAISENSAVYEQYF
.	TRBJ2-3	.	TRBV6-5	TGTGCCAGCAGTTATGCCAGGGGAACAGATACGCAGTATTTT	CASSYARGTDTQYF
.	TRBJ1-5	.	TRBV28	TGTGCCAGCAACCTCCCCCCGGGGAGCAATCAGCCCCAGCATTTT	CASNLPPGSNQPQHF
TRBD1	TRBJ1-1	once	TRBV27	TGTGCCAGCAGTAGACAGGGGGGAGGTGAAGCTTTCTTT	CASSRQGGGEAFF
TRBD2	TRBJ2-3	few	TRBV4-2	TGTGCCAGCAGCCAAGTCACTAGCGGGACGGCAGATACGCAGTATTTT	CASSQVTSGTADTQYF
TRBD2	TRBJ2-1	.	TRBV6-5	TGTGCCAGCAGTTACTCACCTAGCGGGGGGGCCTATGAGCAGTTCTTC	CASSYSPSGGAYEQFF
.	TRBJ1-2	.	TRBV6-1	TGTGCCAGCAGAGCCCATCAGGGCAGGGGCTATGGCTACACCTTC	CASRAHQGRGYGYTF
TRBD1	TRBJ1-2	.	TRBV6-1	TGTGCCAGCGGGGGGACAGGTCTCGACTATGGCTACACCTTC	CASGGTGLDYGYTF
.	TRBJ1-2	.	TRBV5-1	TGCGCCAGCAGCTTGTCGTCAACATACCCCGCGTATGAAGGGAGTAACTATGGCTACACCTTC	CASSLSSTYPAYEGSNYGYTF
.	TRBJ1-5	.	TRBV5-6	TGTGCCAGCAGCTTGGGCCCCGGGGAGCCCCAGCATTTT	CASSLGPGEPQHF
.	TRBJ2-1	.	TRBV29-1	TGCAGCGTTGTGCCGCCGGGCAATGAGCAGTTCTTC	CSVVPPGNEQFF
.	TRBJ1-1	.	TRBV29-1	TGCAGCGTTGGGGCTCAGGAGGGGCGAAACACTGAAGCTTTCTTT	CSVGAQEGRNTEAFF
.	TRBJ2-3	.	TRBV2	TGTGCCAGCAAACAGGCTAGGGGAACAGATACGCAGTATTTT	CASKQARGTDTQYF
.	TRBJ2-7	.	TRBV5-4	TGTGCCAGCAGCTTAGCTACAGGAATCCTCGAGCAGTACTTC	CASSLATGILEQYF